This TCR beta chain was captured by sequencing in a study of blood T cell repertoires in COVID-19. The table lists this clone with a count of one. Sequenced by immunoSEQ multiplex PCR; TCRdb stores in-frame clones only, minus some. The sample has 87,000 or so clones; around 87% are singletons. Germline CDR1 is MNHEY and CDR2 is SVGAGI. CDR3 length: 16 residues. V lost 0 bases and J lost 1, with 11 bases in between. The sequencing sample was made of peripheral blood. The V gene is TRBV6-5, the J gene TRBJ2-3; a weak D match, TRBD1 (5 bases). The sequence derives from a human donor with acute or convalescent COVID-19. The donor label of this sample is uncertain. CDR3 amino acids: CASSYSTARGTDTQYF. Written as DNA, the CDR3 is TGTGCCAGCAGTTACTCGACGGCCAGGGGCACAGATACGCAGTATTTT.